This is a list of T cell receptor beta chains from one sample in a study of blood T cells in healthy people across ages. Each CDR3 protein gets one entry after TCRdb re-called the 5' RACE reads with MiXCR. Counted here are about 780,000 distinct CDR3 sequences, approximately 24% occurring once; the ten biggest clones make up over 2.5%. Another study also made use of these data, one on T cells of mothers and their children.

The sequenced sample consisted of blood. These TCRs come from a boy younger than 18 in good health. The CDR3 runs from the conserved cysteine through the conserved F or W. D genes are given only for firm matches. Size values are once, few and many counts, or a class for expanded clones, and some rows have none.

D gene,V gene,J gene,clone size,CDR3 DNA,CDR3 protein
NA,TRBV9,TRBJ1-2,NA,TGTGCCAGCAGCCCACTGGGCGATTCCTATGGCTACACCTTC,CASSPLGDSYGYTF
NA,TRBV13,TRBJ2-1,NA,TGTGCCAGCAGCGATATAACGAGGGGTGAGCAGTTCTTC,CASSDITRGEQFF
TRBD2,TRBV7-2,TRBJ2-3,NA,TGTGCCAGCAGCCCCAGCGGGAGGCCCACAGATACGCAGTATTTT,CASSPSGRPTDTQYF
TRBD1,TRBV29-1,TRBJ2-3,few,TGCAGCGAGAAGACAGGGCTCCTTAGCACAGATACGCAGTATTTT,CSEKTGLLSTDTQYF
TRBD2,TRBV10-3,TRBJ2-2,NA,TGTGCCATCAGGACTAGCGGGGTTTCTGGGGAGCTGTTTTTT,CAIRTSGVSGELFF
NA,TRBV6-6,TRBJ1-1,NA,TGTGCCAGCAGCCTAAACAGGGCGGCTTTCTTT,CASSLNRAAFF
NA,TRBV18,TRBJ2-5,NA,TGTGCCAGCTCAACAAACGGCCAAGAGACCCAGTACTTC,CASSTNGQETQYF
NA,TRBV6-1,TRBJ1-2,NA,TGTGCCAGCAGTGATGAGGGCTACACCTTC,CASSDEGYTF
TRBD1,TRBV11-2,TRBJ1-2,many,TGTGCCAGCAGCCTTAACAGGGGAGGAGGGTATGGCTACACCTTC,CASSLNRGGGYGYTF
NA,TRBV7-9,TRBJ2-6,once,TGTGCCAGCAGCTTAGTGGTGGTGACTGGGGCCAACGTCCTGACTTTC,CASSLVVVTGANVLTF
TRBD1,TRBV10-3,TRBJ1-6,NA,TGTGCCATCAGTGAGGGGACAGGGGCGAATAATTCACCCCTCCACTTT,CAISEGTGANNSPLHF
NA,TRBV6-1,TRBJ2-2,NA,TGTGCCAGCAGCAGAAGTTTTCCTTTGGGGCCGAACACCGGGGAGCTGTTTTTT,CASSRSFPLGPNTGELFF
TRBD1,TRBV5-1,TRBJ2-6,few,TGCGCCAGCAGCTTGGAGGGACAGGGGGCTTCTGGGGCCAACGTCCTGACTTTC,CASSLEGQGASGANVLTF
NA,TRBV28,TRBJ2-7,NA,TGTGCCAGCAGTTTTTCCGGGCCTATGGAGTCCGAGCAGTACTTC,CASSFSGPMESEQYF
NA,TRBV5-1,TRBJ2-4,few,TGCGCCAGCAGCCCCCTTACCGGTGATGCCAAAAACATTCAGTACTTC,CASSPLTGDAKNIQYF
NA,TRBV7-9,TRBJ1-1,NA,TGTGCCAGCAGCTTAGTCTGGCAGGGCGCGAACCTGAACACTGAAGCTTTCTTT,CASSLVWQGANLNTEAFF
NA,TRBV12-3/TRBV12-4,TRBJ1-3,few,TGTGCCAGCAGTTTTACGGATTCTGGAAACACCATATATTTT,CASSFTDSGNTIYF
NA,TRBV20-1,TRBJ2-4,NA,TGCAGTGCTGAGGGCGGACCTTCCCGGGAGAACATTCAGTACTTC,CSAEGGPSRENIQYF
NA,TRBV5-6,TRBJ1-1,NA,TGTGCCAGCTCCTTTTGGGACATGATGAACACTGAAGCTTTCTTT,CASSFWDMMNTEAFF
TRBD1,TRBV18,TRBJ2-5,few,TGTGCCAGCTCACCAGAGGGGGCTAAGCAGTACTTC,CASSPEGAKQYF